The 18 T cell receptor beta chains listed next were all sequenced from one sample in a study of response to subunit inactivated influenza vaccine. TCRdb itself ran the RT-PCR reads through MiXCR, one entry per CDR3 protein. The data contain roughly 630,000 distinct CDR3 sequences, 12% to 15% of them singletons. Sequencing used PBMCs from blood, obtained 14 to 15 days before vaccination. The origin of the receptors is a man in his forties or fifties who received an inactivated influenza vaccine.

This clonotype appeared a few times. The genes are TRBV2 and TRBJ1-2, with TRBD1 matching over 9 bases. Trimming took 11 bases from V and 5 from J; bases not matched to a gene: 12. This CDR3 is built from 14 residues. Germline V CDR1 and CDR2: SNHLY, FYNNEI. The CDR3 nucleotides read TGTGCCTTCGACCGGACAGGGGTTTTGTATGGCTACACCTTC. Residues: CAFDRTGVLYGYTF.

This clonotype has a count of ten or more. CDR3 sequence (DNA): TGTGCCAGCAGCCTTCAGCAAGGGACTGAAAAACTGTTTTTT. Residues: CASSLQQGTEKLFF. The chain couples TRBV3-1 to TRBJ1-4; D perhaps matches TRBD1 (5 bases). The CDR3 is 14 residues long. The germline V and J ends were trimmed by 4 bases and 7 bases, with 13 bases remaining between them. CDR1 LGHDT and CDR2 YNNKEL come from the germline V gene (reference sequence).

This clonotype was found many times. The V and J genes are TRBV12-3 or TRBV12-4 and TRBJ2-3; 13 bases are a match to TRBD2. CDR3 length equals 15 residues. V gave up 4 bases and J gave up 4 bases; unmatched junction bases: 2. The CDR3 nucleotides are TGTGCCAGCAGTTGGACTAGCGGGAGATCAGATACGCAGTATTTT. Translated, it gives CASSWTSGRSDTQYF.

This sequence joins TRBV10-1 and TRBJ2-2, with D hard to call. Per the germline V gene, CDR1 is WNHNN and CDR2 is SYGVQD (reference sequence). The CDR3 runs to 16 residues. The V and J ends lost 3 bases and 6 bases respectively, with 17 bases between them. The CDR3 here is CASSDRSVRPSGELFF. CDR3 coding DNA: TGCGCCAGCAGTGACAGGTCGGTTCGGCCGTCCGGGGAGCTGTTTTTT.

This clonotype turned up a few times. V and J are TRBV20-1 and TRBJ2-7, with 7 positions matching TRBD2. The CDR3 is made up of 14 amino acids. V was clipped by 3 bases and J by 3 bases; unmatched bases: 8. The germline V gene has CDR1 DFQATT and CDR2 SNEGSKA (reference sequence). The CDR3 DNA reads TGCAGTGCTAGCGGGAGGACTGCTATCTACGAGCAGTACTTC. Amino acids: CSASGRTAIYEQYF.

V gene TRBV3-1 combines with J gene TRBJ2-3; possible D gene TRBD1, 5 bases. This CDR3 is 17 amino acids long. Trimming took off 0 bases at V and 0 bases at J, with 13 bases between the two ends. Looked up from germline, CDR1 is LGHDT and CDR2 is YNNKEL (reference sequence). CDR3: CASSQDGRTRSTDTQYF. The CDR3 DNA reads TGTGCCAGCAGCCAAGATGGTCGGACACGAAGCACAGATACGCAGTATTTT.

This clonotype showed up many times. The V call is TRBV10-3, the J call TRBJ2-1; 11 nucleotides agree with TRBD2. CDR3 size: 19 residues. The junction had 14 bases not matched to a gene; V was cut back by 7 bases and J by 0 bases. CDR1 is ENHRY, CDR2 SYGVKD, per germline. CDR3 nucleotides: TGTGCCATCACCGCCGGTACTAGCGGGGGACGGAGCTCCTACAATGAGCAGTTCTTC. Amino acid sequence: CAITAGTSGGRSSYNEQFF.

V usage is TRBV10-3 and J usage is TRBJ2-3; 9 nucleotides match TRBD2. Germline CDR1 and CDR2: ENHRY and SYGVKD. The junction had 9 bases not matched to a gene; V was cut back by 7 bases and J by 7 bases. The CDR3 has 14 residues. CDR3 DNA sequence: TGTGCCATCACAAATGGGCTAGCGGGAAATACGCAGTATTTT. This translates into CAITNGLAGNTQYF.

The table lists this clonotype with a few counts. V gene TRBV29-1 combines with J gene TRBJ1-2, with TRBD1 matching over 9 bases. Germline-derived CDR1 and CDR2 are SQVTM and ANQGSEA. Trimming cost V 1 base and J 4 bases; bases outside gene matches: 4. The CDR3 contains 14 residues. The DNA for the CDR3 is TGCAGCGTTGAAGGAGGGGACAGGGTCTATGGCTACACCTTC. Translation: CSVEGGDRVYGYTF.

This clonotype has just a few counts. The chain joins TRBV10-3 to TRBJ2-3; a possible D gene is TRBD1 (5 bases). The germline CDR1 and CDR2 sequences are ENHRY and SYGVKD. V lost 4 bases to trimming and J lost 0 bases, with 5 bases between them. CDR3 length equals 13 residues. The CDR3 coding sequence is TGTGCCATCAGTGGACAGAGCACAGATACGCAGTATTTT. This gives the protein CAISGQSTDTQYF.

This clonotype was recorded a few times. The chain links TRBV6-1 to TRBJ2-7; D may be TRBD1 (5 bases). The length of the CDR3 is 14 residues. The V gene lost 7 bases and the J gene lost 0 bases, with 13 bases spanning the gap. CDR1 is MNHNS and CDR2 is SASEGT in the germline V gene. The CDR3 nucleotides are TGTGCCAGCATACCACAGGCTTTCTCCTACGAGCAGTACTTC. Translated, it gives CASIPQAFSYEQYF.

This clonotype was detected a few times. The chain uses TRBV4-3 and TRBJ2-3, with 12 bases matching TRBD2. The length of the CDR3 is 18 residues. The germline gives CDR1 LGHNA, CDR2 YSLEER. V lost 4 bases and J lost 4; bases outside the gene matches: 12. The CDR3 spells CASSRKLTSGSESDTQYF. CDR3 nucleotides: TGCGCCAGCAGCCGTAAATTGACTAGCGGGAGTGAATCAGATACGCAGTATTTT.

This chain uses TRBV27 with TRBJ1-1, with no clear D. The CDR3 has 19 residues. The germline CDR1 and CDR2 sequences are MNHEY and SMNVEV (reference sequence). The V gene lost 2 bases and the J gene lost 0 bases, with 22 bases spanning the gap. CDR3 DNA: TGTGCCAGCAGTTTACAGAGAGACGGGCTTTTGGGAATGAACACTGAAGCTTTCTTT. It encodes CASSLQRDGLLGMNTEAFF.

This clonotype was observed a few times. The chain employs TRBV11-2 and TRBJ2-1; 8 nucleotides align to TRBD1. Germline CDR1 reads SGHAT; CDR2 reads FQNNGV. After removal of 6 bases from V and 8 bases from J, the junction contained 6 bases not matched to a gene. The CDR3 runs to 13 residues. The CDR3 nucleotides read TGTGCCAGCAGGTCGACAGGGGTCGATGAGCAGTTCTTC. Protein product: CASRSTGVDEQFF.

The gene calls are TRBV4-3 and TRBJ2-7; D uncertain. The V end lost 1 base, the J end lost 6 bases, and 10 bases lay between the germline ends. The CDR3 extends over 13 amino acids. Germline CDR1 is LGHNA and CDR2 is YSLEER. The CDR3 DNA reads TGCGCCAGCAGCCAAGTCGAAGGGTCCGAGCAGTACTTC. The encoded protein is CASSQVEGSEQYF.

This clonotype was observed a few times. The genes are TRBV20-1 and TRBJ2-6, with TRBD1 matching over 12 bases. The V segment lost 6 bases and the J segment 2 bases; nucleotides outside the gene matches: 2. The CDR3 spans 15 residues. Germline CDR1 and CDR2: DFQATT and SNEGSKA (reference sequence). The CDR3 DNA reads as TGCAGTGCAGGGACAGGGGGCGCTGGGGCCAACGTCCTGACTTTC. It specifies CSAGTGGAGANVLTF.

This clonotype came up a few times. The V and J genes are TRBV7-3 and TRBJ2-1; 8 bases are a match to TRBD2. V was clipped by 1 base and J by 7 bases; unmatched bases: 9. Germline lookup yields CDR1 SGHTA and CDR2 FQGTGA. This CDR3 has 16 residues. This chain's CDR3 is CASSLIGAGAVNEQFF. CDR3 DNA sequence: TGTGCCAGCAGCTTAATAGGAGCGGGAGCCGTAAATGAGCAGTTCTTC.

At least ten counts were recorded for this clonotype. The gene calls are TRBV5-1 and TRBJ2-5; 9 bases fit TRBD1. This CDR3 is built from 17 residues. The germline gives CDR1 SGHRS, CDR2 YFSETQ. J gave up 3 bases and V 4 bases, and 13 bases lay outside the gene matches. The CDR3 protein is CASSPGKTGGGEETQYF. The CDR3 DNA sequence: TGCGCCAGCAGCCCGGGAAAGACAGGGGGAGGCGAAGAGACCCAGTACTTC.